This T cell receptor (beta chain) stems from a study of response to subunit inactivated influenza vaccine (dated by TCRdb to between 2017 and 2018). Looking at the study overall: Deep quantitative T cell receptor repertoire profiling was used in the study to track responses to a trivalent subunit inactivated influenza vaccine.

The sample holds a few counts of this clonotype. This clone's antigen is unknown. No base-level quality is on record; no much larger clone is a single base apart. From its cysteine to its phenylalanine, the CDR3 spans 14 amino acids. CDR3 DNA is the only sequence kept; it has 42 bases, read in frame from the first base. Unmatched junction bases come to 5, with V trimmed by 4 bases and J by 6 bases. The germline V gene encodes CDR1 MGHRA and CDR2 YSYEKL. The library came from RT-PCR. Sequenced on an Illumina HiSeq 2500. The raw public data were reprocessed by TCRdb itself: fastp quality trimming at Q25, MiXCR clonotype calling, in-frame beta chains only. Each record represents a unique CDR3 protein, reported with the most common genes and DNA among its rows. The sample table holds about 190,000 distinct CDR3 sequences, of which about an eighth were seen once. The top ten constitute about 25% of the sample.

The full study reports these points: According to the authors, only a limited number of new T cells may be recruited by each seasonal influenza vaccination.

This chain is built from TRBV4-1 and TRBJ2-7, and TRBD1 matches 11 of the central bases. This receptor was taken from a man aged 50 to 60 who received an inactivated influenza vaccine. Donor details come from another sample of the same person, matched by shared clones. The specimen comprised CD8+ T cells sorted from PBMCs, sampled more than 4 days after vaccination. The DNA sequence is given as TGCGCCAGCAGCCGAGGGACAGGGGGATCCGAGCAGTACTTC. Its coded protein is CASSRGTGGSEQYF.